This TCR beta chain stems from a study of blood T cell repertoires in COVID-19. After removal of 4 bases from V and 1 base from J, the junction contained 5 bases not matched to a gene. Germline V gene sequence: CDR1 SGHTA, CDR2 FQGNSA. CDR3 length: 16 residues. Clones were read by immunoSEQ multiplex PCR, and TCRdb kept only the in-frame ones, dropping some. The top ten clones hold 1.8% of a sample with around 500,000 clones, roughly 88% of them seen once. The clonotype originates from a middle-aged woman who had recovered from COVID-19. The rearrangement joins TRBV7-2 to TRBJ2-1; TRBD2 matches 9 bases. The sequencing sample was made of PBMCs or T cells enriched from blood (not recorded which). The CDR3 sequence: CASSSLSGRSYNEQFF. CDR3 in DNA: TGTGCCAGCAGCTCCCTTAGCGGGAGATCCTACAATGAGCAGTTCTTC.